Each of the 3 T cell receptor beta chains below was sequenced from the same sample in a study of cytomegalovirus exposure and HLA in healthy donors. With 60 Vbeta and 13 Jbeta primers, the PCR was carried out. This table comes from immunoSEQ multiplex PCR, and its TCRdb copy is limited to in-frame clones, with some not included. This sample yields roughly 100,000 clones, of which approximately 16% are seen a single time; roughly 0.89% belongs to the top ten. Sample: PBMCs. The origin of the receptors is a female donor in good health and CMV-seronegative.

This chain links TRBV28 with TRBJ1-1; perhaps TRBD1 as D (5 bases). The germline V gene encodes CDR1 MDHEN and CDR2 SYDVKM. CDR3 size: 12 residues. Trimming shortened V by 7 bases and J by 5 bases, and 11 bases separated the two germline ends. The DNA of the CDR3 is TGTGCCAGCATAAGGGGATGGACTGAAGCTTTCTTT. It translates to CASIRGWTEAFF.

The rearrangement uses TRBV6-5 and TRBJ2-1; the match to TRBD1 covers 8 bases. V shed 0 bases, J shed 7 bases, and the junction held 8 bases outside the gene matches. This CDR3 has 16 residues. The germline V gene encodes CDR1 MNHEY and CDR2 SVGAGI. CDR3 residues: CASSYSAGQGLNEQFF. The DNA for the CDR3 is TGTGCCAGCAGTTACTCGGCCGGACAGGGCTTAAATGAGCAGTTCTTC.

This chain links TRBV28 with TRBJ1-5, with D uncertain. This CDR3 is 14 amino acids long. Germline V gene sequence: CDR1 MDHEN, CDR2 SYDVKM. Trimming pared 2 bases from V and 0 bases from J, leaving 5 bases between. CDR3 loop: CASSLTNSNQPQHF. CDR3 bases: TGTGCCAGCAGTTTAACTAATAGCAATCAGCCCCAGCATTTT.